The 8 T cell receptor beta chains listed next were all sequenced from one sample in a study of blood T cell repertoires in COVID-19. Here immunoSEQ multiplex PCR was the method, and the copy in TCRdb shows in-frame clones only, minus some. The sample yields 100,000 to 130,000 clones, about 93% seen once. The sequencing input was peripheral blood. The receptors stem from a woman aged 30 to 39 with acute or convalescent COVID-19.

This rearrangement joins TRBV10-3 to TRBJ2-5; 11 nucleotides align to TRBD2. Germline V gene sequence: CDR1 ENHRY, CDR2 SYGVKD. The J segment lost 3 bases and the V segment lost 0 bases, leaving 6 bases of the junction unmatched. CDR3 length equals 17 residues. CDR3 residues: CAISESKGTSGKETQYF. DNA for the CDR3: TGTGCCATCAGTGAGTCGAAGGGGACTAGCGGCAAAGAGACCCAGTACTTC.

The CDR3 loop reads CASSYSIGGGTDTQYF. The CDR3 DNA reads TGTGCCAGCAGTTACTCGATCGGGGGGGGCACAGATACGCAGTATTTT. The V call is TRBV6-2 or TRBV6-3, the J call TRBJ2-3; 8 bases align to TRBD2. The CDR3 runs to 16 residues. Germline V gene sequence: CDR1 MNHEY, CDR2 SVGEGT. V shed 0 bases and J 1 base; nucleotides not matched to a gene: 3.

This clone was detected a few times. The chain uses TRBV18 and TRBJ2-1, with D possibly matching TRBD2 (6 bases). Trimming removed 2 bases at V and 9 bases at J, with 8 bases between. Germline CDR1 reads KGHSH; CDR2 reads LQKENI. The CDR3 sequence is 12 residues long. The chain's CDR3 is CASSPREAEQFF. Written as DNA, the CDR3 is TGTGCCAGCTCACCAAGGGAGGCTGAGCAGTTCTTC. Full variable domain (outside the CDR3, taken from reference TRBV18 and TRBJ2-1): NAGVMQNPRHLVRRRGQEARLRCSPMKGHSHVYWYRQLPEEGLKFMVYLQKENIIDESGMPKERFSAEFPKEGPSILRIQQVVRGDSAAYFCASSPREAEQFFGPGTRLTVL.

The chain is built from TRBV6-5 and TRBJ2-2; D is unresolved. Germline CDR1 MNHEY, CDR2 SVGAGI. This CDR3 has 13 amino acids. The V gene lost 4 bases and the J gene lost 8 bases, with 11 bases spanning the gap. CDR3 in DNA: TGTGCCAGCAGTTTCTCCTCCCCGGGGGAGCTGTTTTTT. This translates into CASSFSSPGELFF.

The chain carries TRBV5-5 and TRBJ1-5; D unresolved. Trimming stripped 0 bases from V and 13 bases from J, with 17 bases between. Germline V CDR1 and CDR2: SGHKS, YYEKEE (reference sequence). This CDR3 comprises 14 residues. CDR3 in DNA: TGTGCCAGCAGCTTGGAAACGTCTCGGCAGCGGCAGCATTTT. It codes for CASSLETSRQRQHF.

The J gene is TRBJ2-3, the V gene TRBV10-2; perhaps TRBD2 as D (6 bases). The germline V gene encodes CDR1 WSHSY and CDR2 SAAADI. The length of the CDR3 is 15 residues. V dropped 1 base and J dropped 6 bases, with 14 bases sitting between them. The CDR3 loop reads CASSEYGAGGDTQYF. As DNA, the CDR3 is TGCGCCAGCAGTGAGTATGGCGCCGGGGGTGATACGCAGTATTTT.

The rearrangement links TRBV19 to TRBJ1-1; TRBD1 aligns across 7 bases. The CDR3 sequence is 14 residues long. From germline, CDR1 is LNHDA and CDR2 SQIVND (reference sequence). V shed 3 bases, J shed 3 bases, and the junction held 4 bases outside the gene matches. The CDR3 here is CASSIRTGDTEAFF. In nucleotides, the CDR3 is TGTGCCAGTAGTATCCGAACAGGGGACACTGAAGCTTTCTTT.

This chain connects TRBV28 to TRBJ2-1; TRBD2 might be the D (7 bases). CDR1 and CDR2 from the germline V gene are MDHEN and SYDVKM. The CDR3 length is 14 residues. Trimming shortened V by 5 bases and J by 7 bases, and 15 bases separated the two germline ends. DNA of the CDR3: TGTGCCAGCAGTGATGGGGGCGGGAGAAATGAGCAGTTCTTC. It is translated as CASSDGGGRNEQFF. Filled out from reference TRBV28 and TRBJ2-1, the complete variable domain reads DVKVTQSSRYLVKRTGEKVFLECVQDMDHENMFWYRQDPGLGLRLIYFSYDVKMKEKGDIPEGYSVSREKKERFSLILESASTNQTSMYLCASSDGGGRNEQFFGPGTRLTVL.